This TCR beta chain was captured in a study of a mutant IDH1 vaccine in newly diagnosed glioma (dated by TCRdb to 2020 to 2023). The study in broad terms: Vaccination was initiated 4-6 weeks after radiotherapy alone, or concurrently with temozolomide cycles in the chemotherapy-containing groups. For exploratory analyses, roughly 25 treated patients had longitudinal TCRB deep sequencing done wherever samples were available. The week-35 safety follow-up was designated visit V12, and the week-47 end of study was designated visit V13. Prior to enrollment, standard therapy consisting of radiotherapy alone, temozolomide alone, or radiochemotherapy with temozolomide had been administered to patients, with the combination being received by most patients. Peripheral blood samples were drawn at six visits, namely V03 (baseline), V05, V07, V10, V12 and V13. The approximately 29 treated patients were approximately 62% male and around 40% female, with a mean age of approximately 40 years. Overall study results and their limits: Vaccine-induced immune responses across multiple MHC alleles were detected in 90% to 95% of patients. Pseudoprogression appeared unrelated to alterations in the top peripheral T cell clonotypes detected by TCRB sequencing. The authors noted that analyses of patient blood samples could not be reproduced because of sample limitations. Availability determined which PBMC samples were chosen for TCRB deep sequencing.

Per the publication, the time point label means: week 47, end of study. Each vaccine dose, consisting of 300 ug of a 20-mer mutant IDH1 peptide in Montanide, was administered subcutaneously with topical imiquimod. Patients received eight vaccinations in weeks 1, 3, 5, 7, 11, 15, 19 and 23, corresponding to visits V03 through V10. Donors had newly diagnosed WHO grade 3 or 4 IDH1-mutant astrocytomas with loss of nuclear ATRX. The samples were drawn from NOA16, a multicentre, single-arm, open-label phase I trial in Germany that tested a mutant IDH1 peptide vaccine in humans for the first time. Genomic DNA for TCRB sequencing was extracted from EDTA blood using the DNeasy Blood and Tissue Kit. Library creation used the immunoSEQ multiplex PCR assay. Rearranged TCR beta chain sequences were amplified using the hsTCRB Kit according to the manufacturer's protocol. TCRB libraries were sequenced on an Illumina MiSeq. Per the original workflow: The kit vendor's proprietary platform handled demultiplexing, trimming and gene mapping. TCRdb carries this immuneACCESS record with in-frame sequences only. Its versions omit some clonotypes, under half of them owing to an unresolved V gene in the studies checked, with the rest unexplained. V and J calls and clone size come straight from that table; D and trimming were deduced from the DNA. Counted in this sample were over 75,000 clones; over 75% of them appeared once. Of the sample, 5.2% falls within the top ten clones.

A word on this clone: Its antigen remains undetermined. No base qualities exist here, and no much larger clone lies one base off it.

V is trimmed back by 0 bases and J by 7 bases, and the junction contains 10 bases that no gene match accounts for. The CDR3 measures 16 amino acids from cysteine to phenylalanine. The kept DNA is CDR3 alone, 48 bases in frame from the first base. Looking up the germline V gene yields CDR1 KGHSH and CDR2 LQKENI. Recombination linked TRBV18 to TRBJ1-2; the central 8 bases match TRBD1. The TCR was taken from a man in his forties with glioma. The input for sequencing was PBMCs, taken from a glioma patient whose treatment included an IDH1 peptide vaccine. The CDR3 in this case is CASSPPITGGAVGYTF. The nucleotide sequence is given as TGTGCCAGCTCACCACCGATCACAGGGGGGGCAGTTGGCTACACCTTC.